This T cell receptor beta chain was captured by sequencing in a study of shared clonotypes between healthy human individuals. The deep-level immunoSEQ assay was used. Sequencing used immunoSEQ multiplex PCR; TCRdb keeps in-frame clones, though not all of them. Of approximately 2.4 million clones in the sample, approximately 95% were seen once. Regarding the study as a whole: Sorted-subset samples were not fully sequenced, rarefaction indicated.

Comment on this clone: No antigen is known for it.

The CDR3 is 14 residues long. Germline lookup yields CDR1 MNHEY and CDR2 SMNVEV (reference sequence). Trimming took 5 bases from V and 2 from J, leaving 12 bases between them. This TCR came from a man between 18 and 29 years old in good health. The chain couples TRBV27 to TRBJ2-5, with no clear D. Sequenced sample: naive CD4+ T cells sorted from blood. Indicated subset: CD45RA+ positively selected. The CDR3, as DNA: TGTGCCAGCAGTCCCGTCGACTTTCAAGAGACCCAGTACTTC. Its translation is CASSPVDFQETQYF.